These 19 T cell receptor beta chains came from one sample sequenced in a study of shared clonotypes between healthy human individuals. Assay: immunoSEQ multiplex PCR; the TCRdb copy retains only in-frame clones and omits some. The sample lists under 1,100,000 clones; more than 65% were seen once. Sequencing was carried out using memory CD4+ T cells sorted from blood. Regarding subset: CD45RA-negative fraction. These receptor sequences come from a man between 18 and 35 years old in good health.

The chain carries TRBV28 and TRBJ1-1; D remains ambiguous. The CDR3 length is 11 residues. From germline, CDR1 is MDHEN and CDR2 SYDVKM. V dropped 9 bases and J dropped 0 bases, with 5 bases sitting between them. The CDR3 DNA is TGTGCCAGTGAGATGAACACTGAAGCTTTCTTT. Residues: CASEMNTEAFF.

This clone was recorded a few times. The chain carries TRBV9 and TRBJ2-2; perhaps TRBD1 as D (6 bases). With 4 bases removed from V and 4 bases from J, the gap between germline ends came to 14 bases. In germline, CDR1 is SGDLS, CDR2 YYNGEE. The CDR3 sequence is 15 residues long. The CDR3 spells CASSWTERGTGELFF. The CDR3 DNA follows: TGTGCCAGCAGCTGGACAGAGAGAGGCACCGGGGAGCTGTTTTTT.

The chain joins TRBV27 to TRBJ1-2; D is uncertain. This CDR3 comprises 14 residues. Germline V gives CDR1 MNHEY, CDR2 SMNVEV (reference sequence). V was shortened by 5 bases and J by 4 bases, with 14 bases between the two germline ends. The CDR3 protein is CASSPRPDLYGYTF. CDR3 nucleotides: TGTGCCAGCAGTCCCCGACCGGACCTCTATGGCTACACCTTC.

The V and J genes are TRBV6-1 and TRBJ2-5; TRBD1 matches 10 bases. Germline-derived CDR1 and CDR2 are MNHNS and SASEGT. There are 14 residues in the CDR3. Trimming at V came to 1 base and at J to 6 bases, leaving 2 bases not matched to a gene. The CDR3 reads CASSEGTGGQTQYF. The CDR3 bases are TGTGCCAGCAGTGAAGGGACAGGGGGGCAGACCCAGTACTTC.

This clone showed up just once. This likely reflects a read error, since a far larger clone is one base away. This chain connects TRBV7-9 to TRBJ1-4; D unclear. CDR3 length equals 16 residues. Germline CDR1 SEHNR, CDR2 FQNEAQ (reference sequence). The CDR3 spells CASSFMGLATNEKLLF. In DNA, the CDR3 is TGTGCCAGCAGCTTCATGGGCCTTGCAACTAATGAAAAACTGCTTTTT.

The chain links TRBV12-5 to TRBJ2-2; D ambiguous. Germline V CDR1 and CDR2: LGHNT, FRNRAP. The CDR3 extends over 15 amino acids. Trimming left V 9 bases short and J 4 bases short, with 18 bases between. CDR3 sequence (DNA): TGTGCTAGCCGTGGGGAAGGGTCCTTCACCGGGGAGCTGTTTTTT. This codes for CASRGEGSFTGELFF.

The chain employs TRBV5-5 and TRBJ2-5; D call uncertain. Per the germline V gene, CDR1 is SGHKS and CDR2 is YYEKEE (reference sequence). Trimming removed 0 bases at V and 5 bases at J, with 14 bases between. This CDR3 region has 15 residues. The CDR3 loop is CASSLAVLLVETQYF. In nucleotides, the CDR3 is TGTGCCAGCAGCTTGGCCGTATTACTCGTGGAGACCCAGTACTTC.

The chain carries TRBV29-1 and TRBJ1-2; maybe TRBD1 (6 bases). The germline V gene encodes CDR1 SQVTM and CDR2 ANQGSEA. Between the trimmed V and J ends, which lost 4 bases and 4 bases, there was a span of 16 bases. CDR3 size: 14 residues. The CDR3 DNA reads as TGCAGCGTTGTACCGGGACACCCTAGCTATGGCTACACCTTC. Translating it yields CSVVPGHPSYGYTF.

This clone appeared a single time. The J gene is TRBJ1-5, the V gene TRBV7-2, with D unresolved. The germline V gene has CDR1 SGHTA and CDR2 FQGNSA. V was cut by 1 base and J by 1 base, with 8 bases left in between. The CDR3 length is 15 residues. The CDR3 loop reads CASSLEKVSNQPQHF. CDR3 nucleotides: TGTGCCAGCAGCTTAGAAAAGGTCAGCAATCAGCCCCAGCATTTT.

This clone was counted between two and nine times. The chain uses TRBV20-1 and TRBJ1-1; tentative D call: TRBD1 (6 bases). Deletions cut 6 bases from V and 13 bases from J, with 18 bases between. Germline lookup yields CDR1 DFQATT and CDR2 SNEGSKA (reference sequence). This CDR3 region has 11 residues. The CDR3 DNA reads TGCAGTGCGAAATCCGGGACAAGGGTTTTCTTT. Amino acid sequence: CSAKSGTRVFF.

The chain carries TRBV5-1 and TRBJ2-2; TRBD1 matches at 12 bases. J gave up 6 bases and V 3 bases, and 6 bases lay outside the gene matches. The CDR3 is 16 residues long. Germline CDR1 and CDR2: SGHRS and YFSETQ. The CDR3: CASSYRDRGLAGELFF. CDR3 nucleotides: TGCGCCAGCAGCTATCGGGACAGGGGGCTCGCCGGGGAGCTGTTTTTT.

The chain is built from TRBV6-5 and TRBJ2-7; D gene unclear. V was clipped by 6 bases and J by 10 bases, with 19 bases between them. The CDR3 is made up of 13 amino acids. CDR1 and CDR2 (germline): MNHEY, SVGAGI. CDR3 coding DNA: TGTGCCAGCAGCTCAGACGTAGACCTTTCCCAGTACTTC. This gives the protein CASSSDVDLSQYF.

V is TRBV7-6 and J is TRBJ2-5, with 8 bases fitting TRBD1. The CDR3 extends over 14 amino acids. Looked up from germline, CDR1 is SGHVS and CDR2 is FNYEAQ. J was trimmed by 4 bases and V by 5 bases; bases with no gene match: 6. In nucleotides, the CDR3 is TGTGCCAGCAGCCTAACAGGGGGTCGAGAGACCCAGTACTTC. Protein sequence: CASSLTGGRETQYF.

J is TRBJ2-3 and V is TRBV27; D uncertain. CDR1 MNHEY and CDR2 SMNVEV come from the germline V gene (reference sequence). CDR3 length equals 13 residues. Trimming cost V 5 bases and J 8 bases, with 14 bases left between them. DNA for the CDR3: TGTGCCAGCAGTGTACTGGGTTTGGGTACGCAGTATTTT. This encodes CASSVLGLGTQYF.

J is TRBJ2-1 and V is TRBV11-2; no definite D call. The CDR3 extends over 12 amino acids. Trimming removed 0 bases at V and 15 bases at J, with 12 bases between. CDR1 and CDR2 (germline): SGHAT, FQNNGV. In nucleotides, the CDR3 is TGTGCCAGCAGCTTAGATAGGACGGTGGGGTTCTTC. Its protein is CASSLDRTVGFF.

The J gene is TRBJ1-2, the V gene TRBV28; D is uncertain. This CDR3 comprises 15 residues. The V and J ends lost 7 bases and 6 bases respectively, with 21 bases between them. The germline V gene has CDR1 MDHEN and CDR2 SYDVKM. The CDR3 DNA follows: TGTGCCAGCACTCCCCTTGGGGAGGCTGCTCATGGCTACACCTTC. It is translated as CASTPLGEAAHGYTF.

V usage is TRBV25-1 and J usage is TRBJ1-4; tentative D call: TRBD1 (5 bases). The CDR3 length is 15 residues. Trimming cost V 5 bases and J 4 bases, with 14 bases left between them. Germline-derived CDR1 and CDR2 are MGHDK and SYGVNS. The CDR3 here is CASSPHRQFNEKLFF. In DNA, the CDR3 is TGTGCCAGCAGTCCCCATCGACAGTTTAATGAAAAACTGTTTTTT. The variable domain in full, completed from reference TRBV25-1 and TRBJ1-4, reads EADIYQTPRYLVIGTGKKITLECSQTMGHDKMYWYQQDPGMELHLIHYSYGVNSTEKGDLSSESTVSRIRTEHFPLTLESARPSHTSQYLCASSPHRQFNEKLFFGSGTQLSVL.

To note about this clone: Other DNA sequences of this sample code for an identical CDR3. The V and J genes are TRBV18 and TRBJ1-1; 8 nucleotides align to TRBD1. The CDR3 totals 16 residues. J lost 1 base, V lost 1 base, and 5 bases had no gene match. Germline assignment: CDR1 KGHSH and CDR2 LQKENI. CDR3 nucleotides: TGTGCCAGCTCACCACTATCTGGACAGGGGAACACTGAAGCTTTCTTT. Protein product: CASSPLSGQGNTEAFF.

The rearrangement uses TRBV5-4 and TRBJ1-2, with a possible D match to TRBD1 (5 bases). The CDR3 has 14 amino acids. With 4 bases removed from V and 8 bases from J, the gap between germline ends came to 18 bases. CDR1 SGHNT and CDR2 YYREEE come from the germline V gene (reference sequence). CDR3 sequence: CASSPRFGGKGYTF. CDR3 sequence (DNA): TGTGCCAGCAGCCCGAGATTTGGGGGGAAAGGCTACACCTTC.